The clone carrying this TCR beta chain is a singleton in its sample. Sequencing was performed with immunoSEQ multiplex PCR; in TCRdb, only in-frame clones are kept and a portion is missing. In the table there are 36,000 or so clones, around 89% of which are singletons. The data derive from a study of T cell changes during pregnancy in multiple sclerosis. In germline, CDR1 is SGHAT, CDR2 FQNNGV. Trimming stripped 1 base from V and 4 bases from J, with 13 bases between. There are 16 residues in the CDR3. The chain recombines TRBV11-2 with TRBJ2-2; tentative D call: TRBD2 (6 bases). The receptor's source is a female donor with multiple sclerosis, enrolled in a pregnancy study. The material sequenced was CD8+ T cells from peripheral blood mononuclear cells, taken in the third trimester of pregnancy. The CDR3 spells CASSLAIGSGTGELFF. In nucleotides, the CDR3 is TGTGCCAGCAGCTTAGCAATCGGGAGTGGCACCGGGGAGCTGTTTTTT.